Each of the 27 T cell receptor beta chains below was sequenced from the same sample in a study of Ad26.COV2.S vaccination and SARS-CoV-2 variants. Indicated treatment: about 20 received Ad26.COV2.S at low or high dose, single or two shots; several received placebo; per-sample allocation not given. Each sample was drawn 63 days after the first injection (of vaccine or placebo). Some clones are missing from TCRdb's copy, which holds only in-frame ones; the method was immunoSEQ multiplex PCR. In the table there are 360,000 or so clones, around nine tenths of which are singletons. The source material was peripheral blood, sampled in a trial of Ad26.COV2.S vaccine versus placebo. These receptors were obtained from a person between 18 and 60 years old who received the Ad26.COV2.S COVID-19 vaccine or a placebo.

The V call is TRBV5-6, the J call TRBJ2-3; 10 positions agree with TRBD1. Losses at the gene ends were 4 bases for V and 0 bases for J; bases not matched to a gene: 2. This CDR3 has 15 amino acids. From germline, CDR1 is SGHDT and CDR2 YYEEEE. CDR3 in amino acids: CASSPGQGSTDTQYF. The CDR3 DNA is TGTGCCAGCAGCCCGGGACAGGGGAGCACAGATACGCAGTATTTT.

The V gene is TRBV6-5, the J gene TRBJ1-4; TRBD1 matches at 9 bases. Germline CDR1 reads MNHEY; CDR2 reads SVGAGI. This CDR3 is 16 amino acids long. J lost 5 bases, V lost 2 bases, and 6 bases had no gene match. This CDR3 reads CASSYAQGASNEKLFF. The CDR3 nucleotides read TGTGCCAGCAGTTACGCACAGGGGGCTTCAAATGAAAAACTGTTTTTT.

The CDR3 sequence: CASSVREEQFF. CDR3 nucleotides: TGTGCCAGCAGTGTACGAGAGGAGCAGTTCTTC. This chain connects TRBV6-6 to TRBJ2-1; D ambiguous. V was clipped by 5 bases and J by 10 bases, with 9 bases between them. Germline CDR1 reads MNHNY; CDR2 reads SVGAGI (reference sequence). CDR3 length equals 11 residues.

The V and J genes are TRBV5-4 and TRBJ2-1, with TRBD2 identical over 11 bases. Per germline, CDR1 SGHNT and CDR2 YYREEE (reference sequence). The CDR3 spans 15 residues. With 4 bases clipped from V and 9 bases from J, the junction kept 9 bases outside the gene matches. CDR3 in DNA: TGTGCCAGCAGCGCGTTTAGCGGGGGGGCCGTTGAGCAGTTCTTC. Translated, it gives CASSAFSGGAVEQFF.

The V gene is TRBV3-1 (or the pseudogene TRBV3-2), the J gene TRBJ2-1; TRBD2 agrees at 9 bases. The V gene's germline CDR1 is LGHDT and CDR2 YNNKEL (reference sequence). V was clipped by 6 bases and J by 3 bases; unmatched bases: 3. This CDR3 comprises 14 residues. CDR3 loop: CASSVAGDYNEQFF. In nucleotides, the CDR3 is TGTGCCAGCAGTGTAGCGGGGGACTACAATGAGCAGTTCTTC.

The chain carries TRBV2 and TRBJ1-2, with D unresolved. Germline V lookup: CDR1 SNHLY, CDR2 FYNNEI. The V end was cut by 7 bases, the J end by 8 bases, with 17 bases between. The CDR3 is 13 residues long. CDR3 protein: CASNRDLGGGYTF. The CDR3 DNA follows: TGTGCCAGCAACCGTGACCTCGGTGGAGGCTACACCTTC.

This chain links TRBV6-1 with TRBJ1-5; 7 bases line up with TRBD1. Trimming at V came to 2 bases and at J to 4 bases, leaving 5 bases not matched to a gene. CDR3 length equals 15 residues. The V gene's germline CDR1 is MNHNS and CDR2 SASEGT. The CDR3 region is CASSENRGLNQPQHF. CDR3 nucleotides: TGTGCCAGCAGTGAAAACAGGGGACTTAATCAGCCCCAGCATTTT.

The chain employs TRBV6-5 and TRBJ2-7; TRBD1 is a possible D gene (6 bases). The CDR3 runs to 14 residues. Germline assignment: CDR1 MNHEY and CDR2 SVGAGI. Trimming took 5 bases from V and 4 from J, leaving 15 bases between them. CDR3 protein: CASSPGGHRYEQYF. CDR3 sequence (DNA): TGTGCCAGCAGTCCTGGGGGACACAGATACGAGCAGTACTTC.

The rearrangement links TRBV7-9 to TRBJ2-2; TRBD2 agrees at 7 bases. The V gene's germline CDR1 is SEHNR and CDR2 FQNEAQ (reference sequence). The junction had 6 bases not matched to a gene; V was cut back by 4 bases and J by 4 bases. The CDR3 consists of 15 residues. This chain's CDR3 is CASSSPGGLTGELFF. In DNA form, the CDR3 reads TGTGCCAGCAGCTCTCCGGGGGGTCTCACCGGGGAGCTGTTTTTT.

This chain connects TRBV2 to TRBJ2-1; 8 bases match TRBD2. V was clipped by 7 bases and J by 5 bases; unmatched bases: 10. The CDR3 runs to 15 residues. The germline gives CDR1 SNHLY, CDR2 FYNNEI. Here the CDR3 reads CASTPGRGRDNEQFF. In nucleotides, the CDR3 is TGTGCCAGCACCCCCGGGAGGGGGAGAGACAATGAGCAGTTCTTC.

This clone was detected only a few times. The V gene is TRBV27, the J gene TRBJ2-7, with 9 bases that match TRBD2. Germline V lookup: CDR1 MNHEY, CDR2 SMNVEV (reference sequence). The CDR3 is 15 amino acids. V was pared by 3 bases and J by 2 bases, with 5 bases of the junction left unmatched. The CDR3 region has the DNA TGTGCCAGCAGTTTTACCGGGACTAGCCCCTACGAGCAGTACTTC. It specifies CASSFTGTSPYEQYF.

The chain combines TRBV3-1 (or the pseudogene TRBV3-2) with TRBJ2-7, with D possibly being TRBD1 (6 bases). Looked up from germline, CDR1 is LGHDT and CDR2 is YNNKEL (reference sequence). The germline V and J ends were trimmed by 0 bases and 2 bases, with 23 bases remaining between them. This CDR3 has 19 amino acids. In DNA form, the CDR3 reads TGTGCCAGCAGCCAAGACCCTGCACCGGGACATACAATTACCTACGAGCAGTACTTC. This translates into CASSQDPAPGHTITYEQYF.

The V gene is TRBV30, the J gene TRBJ1-2; D unresolved. Trimming took 1 base from V and 3 from J, leaving 6 bases between them. Per germline, CDR1 GTSNPN and CDR2 SVGIG (reference sequence). This CDR3 spans 12 amino acids. Written as DNA, the CDR3 is TGTGCCTGGAGTGCGGGGTACTATGGCTACACCTTC. The encoded protein is CAWSAGYYGYTF.

The table lists this clone with a few counts. V gene TRBV19 combines with J gene TRBJ1-1; possibly TRBD1 for D (6 bases). CDR1 LNHDA and CDR2 SQIVND come from the germline V gene (reference sequence). CDR3 size: 14 residues. V was pared by 3 bases and J by 6 bases, with 14 bases between. CDR3 region: CASSILRQAAEAFF. The CDR3 DNA reads as TGTGCCAGTAGTATTCTTCGACAGGCTGCTGAAGCTTTCTTT.

J is TRBJ2-7 and V is TRBV5-1, with a weak D call TRBD2 (6 bases). The CDR3 has 14 residues. V was shortened by 1 base and J by 5 bases, with 13 bases between the two germline ends. Germline V CDR1 and CDR2: SGHRS, YFSETQ. The CDR3 sequence: CASSLSAGSNEQYF. In DNA form, the CDR3 reads TGCGCCAGCAGCTTGAGTGCGGGGTCCAACGAGCAGTACTTC. The whole variable domain, filled in from reference TRBV5-1 and TRBJ2-7, reads KAGVTQTPRYLIKTRGQQVTLSCSPISGHRSVSWYQQTPGQGLQFLFEYFSETQRNKGNFPGRFSGRQFSNSRSEMNVSTLELGDSALYLCASSLSAGSNEQYFGPGTRLTVT.

J is TRBJ1-4 and V is TRBV11-1; D is unresolved. V gave up 2 bases and J gave up 8 bases, with 9 bases separating them. Germline V gene lookup returns CDR1 SGHAT and CDR2 FQDESV (reference sequence). The CDR3 totals 13 residues. The CDR3, as DNA: TGTGCCAGCAGCTTATCCCCCGAAGAAAAACTGTTTTTT. Translated, it gives CASSLSPEEKLFF.

Worth noting for this clone: The junction departs from the called germline gene at one end, perhaps through a read error. This chain links TRBV7-7 with TRBJ2-2; D might be TRBD1 (6 bases). The CDR3 length is 16 residues. Per the germline V gene, CDR1 is SSHAT and CDR2 is FNYEAQ (reference sequence). The CDR3 bases are TGTGCTAGCAGCTTAGGGGGTACAGGGACCACCGGGGAGCTGTTTTTT. Amino acid sequence: CASSLGGTGTTGELFF. The variable domain in full, completed from reference TRBV7-7 and TRBJ2-2, reads GAGVSQSPRYKVTKRGQDVTLRCDPISSHATLYWYQQALGQGPEFLTYFNYEAQPDKSGLPSDRFSAERPEGSISTLTIQRTEQRDSAMYRCASSLGGTGTTGELFFGEGSRLTVL.

The chain links TRBV30 to TRBJ1-2; the D is unclear. This CDR3 region has 12 residues. V lost 1 base to trimming and J lost 4 bases, with 7 bases between them. The germline gives CDR1 GTSNPN, CDR2 SVGIG (reference sequence). CDR3 protein: CAWSGGFYGYTF. DNA for the CDR3: TGTGCCTGGAGTGGGGGATTCTATGGCTACACCTTC.

The CDR3 DNA reads as TGTGCCAGCAGCCCGACCCTTAGCGGGCGGTCCTACGAGCAGTACTTC. It translates to CASSPTLSGRSYEQYF. This sequence joins TRBV4-2 and TRBJ2-7, with 7 nucleotides matching TRBD2. Germline V gene lookup returns CDR1 LGHNA and CDR2 YNFKEQ. The V segment lost 4 bases and the J segment 1 base; nucleotides outside the gene matches: 10. The CDR3 has 16 amino acids.

This clone was seen a single time. The rearrangement links TRBV7-6 to TRBJ2-1, with 7 bases matching TRBD1. This CDR3 is 15 amino acids long. Unmatched junction bases numbered 8, after V lost 5 bases and J lost 4 bases. Germline V gives CDR1 SGHVS, CDR2 FNYEAQ. The CDR3, as DNA: TGTGCCAGCAGCCCGCCGGGACAGCCTTACAATGAGCAGTTCTTC. As protein: CASSPPGQPYNEQFF. Supplemented by reference TRBV7-6 and TRBJ2-1, the full variable domain reads GAGVSQSPRYKVTKRGQDVALRCDPISGHVSLYWYRQALGQGPEFLTYFNYEAQQDKSGLPNDRFSAERPEGSISTLTIQRTEQRDSAMYRCASSPPGQPYNEQFFGPGTRLTVL.

V and J are TRBV6-4 and TRBJ1-6; possible D gene TRBD1, 6 bases. The CDR3 sequence is 13 residues long. Germline CDR1 and CDR2: MRHNA and SNTAGT. V dropped 5 bases and J dropped 7 bases, with 9 bases sitting between them. CDR3 sequence: CASSTGTNSPLHF. In DNA, the CDR3 is TGTGCCAGCAGTACAGGGACGAATTCACCCCTCCACTTT.

The chain recombines TRBV10-2 with TRBJ2-7; weak D call: TRBD2 (5 bases). CDR1 is WSHSY, CDR2 SAAADI, per germline. The CDR3 sequence is 13 residues long. V lost 7 bases and J 1 base, leaving 11 bases between the germline ends. CDR3 nucleotides: TGCGCCAGCATAAGGACTGGATCCTACGAGCAGTACTTC. Its translation is CASIRTGSYEQYF.

The chain joins TRBV7-9 to TRBJ1-3, with a weak D call TRBD1 (6 bases). The CDR3 runs 16 residues. Germline-derived CDR1 and CDR2 are SEHNR and FQNEAQ (reference sequence). Between the trimmed V and J ends, which lost 2 bases and 4 bases, there was a span of 15 bases. The CDR3 loop is CASSLRTVGEGNTIYF. The CDR3 nucleotides are TGTGCCAGCAGCTTAAGGACAGTCGGGGAAGGAAACACCATATATTTT.

The chain uses TRBV4-1 and TRBJ1-2; 11 bases line up with TRBD1. From germline, CDR1 is MGHRA and CDR2 YSYEKL. The junction had 2 bases not matched to a gene; V was cut back by 1 base and J by 4 bases. The CDR3 runs to 15 residues. CDR3 DNA: TGCGCCAGCAGCCAAGGGGGACAGGGGGTCTATGGCTACACCTTC. This sequence encodes CASSQGGQGVYGYTF.

The rearrangement links TRBV5-1 to TRBJ2-7; D possibly corresponds to TRBD1 (5 bases). Germline V gene sequence: CDR1 SGHRS, CDR2 YFSETQ. This CDR3 comprises 15 residues. V shed 0 bases and J shed 5 bases, with 15 bases lying between them. The CDR3 coding sequence is TGCGCCAGCAGCTTGGATTCAGGGCCCCTGGACGAGCAGTACTTC. It is translated as CASSLDSGPLDEQYF. Full variable domain (rest looked up from reference TRBV5-1 and TRBJ2-7): KAGVTQTPRYLIKTRGQQVTLSCSPISGHRSVSWYQQTPGQGLQFLFEYFSETQRNKGNFPGRFSGRQFSNSRSEMNVSTLELGDSALYLCASSLDSGPLDEQYFGPGTRLTVT.

This clone turned up a few times. The V and J genes are TRBV5-1 and TRBJ2-1; 7 positions agree with TRBD1. Germline CDR1 is SGHRS and CDR2 is YFSETQ. After removal of 0 bases from V and 3 bases from J, the junction contained 6 bases not matched to a gene. The CDR3 loop spans 16 amino acids. For the CDR3, the DNA is TGCGCCAGCAGCTTGGATCTGACAGGGTTCTACAATGAGCAGTTCTTC. Protein sequence: CASSLDLTGFYNEQFF. Drawing the rest from reference TRBV5-1 and TRBJ2-1, the complete variable domain is KAGVTQTPRYLIKTRGQQVTLSCSPISGHRSVSWYQQTPGQGLQFLFEYFSETQRNKGNFPGRFSGRQFSNSRSEMNVSTLELGDSALYLCASSLDLTGFYNEQFFGPGTRLTVL.

This clone appeared once. V is TRBV28 and J is TRBJ1-1, with D unclear. This CDR3 spans 13 amino acids. V lost 3 bases and J lost 1, with 6 bases in between. Germline V lookup: CDR1 MDHEN, CDR2 SYDVKM. CDR3 nucleotide sequence: TGTGCCAGCAGTTTGGCGGGGAACACTGAAGCTTTCTTT. This translates into CASSLAGNTEAFF.